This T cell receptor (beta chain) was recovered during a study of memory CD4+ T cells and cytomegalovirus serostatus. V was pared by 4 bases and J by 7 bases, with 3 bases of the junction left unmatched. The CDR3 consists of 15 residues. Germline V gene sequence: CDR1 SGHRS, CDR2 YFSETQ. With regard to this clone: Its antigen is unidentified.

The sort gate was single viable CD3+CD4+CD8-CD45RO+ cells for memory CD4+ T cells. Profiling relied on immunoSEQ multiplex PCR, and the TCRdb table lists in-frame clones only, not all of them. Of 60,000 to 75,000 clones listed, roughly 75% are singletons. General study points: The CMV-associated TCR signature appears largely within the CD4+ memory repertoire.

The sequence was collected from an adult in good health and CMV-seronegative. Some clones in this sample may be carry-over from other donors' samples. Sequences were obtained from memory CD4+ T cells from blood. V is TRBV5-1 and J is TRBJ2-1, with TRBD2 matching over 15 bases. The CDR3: CASSVGTSGGNEQFF. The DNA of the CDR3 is TGCGCCAGCAGCGTCGGGACTAGCGGGGGGAATGAGCAGTTCTTC.